One and the same sample provided the 30 T cell receptor beta chains below, sequenced in a study of control samples from healthy donors and cancer patients. The assay was immunoSEQ multiplex PCR, and TCRdb's table has in-frame clones only and misses some. There are about 120,000 clones in the sample; 70% to 90% occur only once, and 3.4% lies in the top ten. Sequenced sample: blood. The receptors were gathered from a man aged 35-49 years in good health.

The chain recombines TRBV25-1 with TRBJ2-7; tentatively, D is TRBD1 (5 bases). Per germline, CDR1 MGHDK and CDR2 SYGVNS. Trimming pared 6 bases from V and 2 bases from J, leaving 17 bases between. The CDR3 consists of 15 residues. CDR3 sequence reads: CASSRQGAPTYEQYF. The CDR3 DNA sequence: TGTGCCAGCAGCCGACAAGGGGCCCCAACCTACGAGCAGTACTTC.

The chain combines TRBV4-3 with TRBJ1-2; TRBD1 is a possible D gene (5 bases). V was pared by 0 bases and J by 1 base, with 6 bases between. The CDR3 runs 14 residues. Germline CDR1 LGHNA, CDR2 YSLEER. For the CDR3, the DNA is TGCGCCAGCAGCCAAGATAGGGGTAACTATGGCTACACCTTC. This codes for CASSQDRGNYGYTF.

This rearrangement joins TRBV15 to TRBJ2-1; TRBD2 aligns across 8 bases. The CDR3 contains 14 residues. J lost 4 bases, V lost 8 bases, and 7 bases had no gene match. The germline gives CDR1 LNHNV, CDR2 YYDKDF (reference sequence). CDR3 nucleotide sequence: TGTGCCACCGAGAGCGGGGGAGGATACAATGAGCAGTTCTTC. This gives the protein CATESGGGYNEQFF.

Here the CDR3 DNA reads TGCGCCAGCAGCCAAAGAACGGGAGTTGGAGAGCAGTACTTC. Protein: CASSQRTGVGEQYF. V usage is TRBV4-1 and J usage is TRBJ2-7, with D maybe TRBD2 (6 bases). The ends were cut back, 2 bases at V and 7 bases at J, with 15 bases in the middle. CDR1 and CDR2 from the germline V gene are MGHRA and YSYEKL. CDR3 length: 14 amino acids.

This clone has a single count. The gene calls are TRBV7-2 and TRBJ1-5; perhaps TRBD1 as D (5 bases). The CDR3 loop spans 14 amino acids. Trimming left V 5 bases short and J 4 bases short, with 12 bases between. Germline V gene lookup returns CDR1 SGHTA and CDR2 FQGNSA. CDR3 bases: TGTGCCAGCAGCCCTCGCGGGGGAAATCAGCCCCAGCATTTT. Protein product: CASSPRGGNQPQHF.

CDR3 in DNA: TGTGCCAGCAGCCCTGATGTCCGTGAGGCCCCCTATGGCTACACCTTC. Its translation is CASSPDVREAPYGYTF. The rearrangement joins TRBV11-2 to TRBJ1-2; D not resolved. The CDR3 spans 16 residues. Looked up from germline, CDR1 is SGHAT and CDR2 is FQNNGV. V dropped 5 bases and J dropped 4 bases, with 20 bases sitting between them.

This sequence joins TRBV2 and TRBJ1-3, with D tentatively TRBD1 (5 bases). This CDR3 contains 17 residues. Trimming removed 4 bases from V and 0 bases from J, with 16 bases in between. Germline V gives CDR1 SNHLY, CDR2 FYNNEI. CDR3 sequence: CASSVSEGFPSGNTIYF. In DNA, the CDR3 is TGTGCCAGCAGTGTTTCAGAGGGGTTCCCCTCTGGAAACACCATATATTTT.

CDR3 sequence (DNA): TGTGCCACCAGATCTAGCGGGGGGCCCACAGATACGCAGTATTTT. Its protein product is CATRSSGGPTDTQYF. The chain couples TRBV24-1 to TRBJ2-3; 11 positions agree with TRBD2. This CDR3 region has 15 residues. V lost 7 bases to trimming and J lost 2 bases; unmatched junction nucleotides: 4. CDR1 is KGHDR, CDR2 SFDVKD, per germline.

The chain is built from TRBV7-8 and TRBJ1-2; D might be TRBD1 (5 bases). V gave up 2 bases and J gave up 3 bases, with 13 bases separating them. This CDR3 contains 15 residues. Germline loops: CDR1 SGHVS, CDR2 FQNEAQ. Here the CDR3 DNA reads TGTGCCAGCAGCTTAAATAGGGGCCCCGACTATGGCTACACCTTC. Protein: CASSLNRGPDYGYTF.

This rearrangement joins TRBV29-1 to TRBJ1-5; no definite D call. V lost 4 bases, J lost 6 bases, and 10 bases lay in between. The germline V gene encodes CDR1 SQVTM and CDR2 ANQGSEA. The CDR3 covers 12 residues. The CDR3 protein is CSVVEAGQPQHF. CDR3 nucleotides: TGCAGCGTTGTTGAGGCAGGTCAGCCCCAGCATTTT.

This rearrangement joins TRBV20-1 to TRBJ1-4; 7 nucleotides align to TRBD1. CDR1 is DFQATT and CDR2 is SNEGSKA in the germline V gene (reference sequence). This CDR3 spans 12 amino acids. The J segment lost 10 bases and the V segment lost 3 bases, leaving 5 bases of the junction unmatched. The DNA for the CDR3 is TGCAGTGCTAGTGCCGGGACAGTAAAACTGTTTTTT. Protein sequence: CSASAGTVKLFF.

The V gene is TRBV7-9, the J gene TRBJ2-4; the D gene could be TRBD1 or TRBD2 (5 bases each). The CDR3 is 16 residues long. The germline gives CDR1 SEHNR, CDR2 FQNEAQ (reference sequence). Trimming removed 2 bases at V and 3 bases at J, with 14 bases between. DNA of the CDR3: TGTGCCAGCAGCTTACGGGACGGGGAGAGCAAAAACATTCAGTACTTC. It translates to CASSLRDGESKNIQYF.

The V and J genes are TRBV30 and TRBJ1-1; D call uncertain. CDR3 size: 13 residues. The V and J ends lost 5 bases and 3 bases respectively, with 13 bases between them. Germline V CDR1 and CDR2: GTSNPN, SVGIG (reference sequence). CDR3 in DNA: TGTGCCTGGTCAGTCGTAGGAGACACTGAAGCTTTCTTT. Translation: CAWSVVGDTEAFF.

This chain uses TRBV30 with TRBJ2-3; D gene uncertain. CDR3 length equals 14 residues. The germline CDR1 and CDR2 sequences are GTSNPN and SVGIG (reference sequence). The V and J ends lost 6 bases and 6 bases respectively, with 19 bases between them. This CDR3 reads CACSFGVGTDTQYF. CDR3 nucleotides: TGTGCCTGTTCCTTTGGGGTTGGTACGGATACGCAGTATTTT. The complete variable domain, with remaining parts taken from reference TRBV30 and TRBJ2-3, reads SQTIHQWPATLVQPVGSPLSLECTVEGTSNPNLYWYRQAAGRGLQLLFYSVGIGQISSEVPQNLSASRPQDRQFILSSKKLLLSDSGFYLCACSFGVGTDTQYFGPGTRLTVL.

J is TRBJ2-1 and V is TRBV19; D is undetermined. Germline-derived CDR1 and CDR2 are LNHDA and SQIVND (reference sequence). The V end was cut by 6 bases, the J end by 3 bases, with 18 bases between. The CDR3 totals 16 residues. In nucleotides, the CDR3 is TGTGCCAGTAGCACCCGGACCCTAAGGAACTACAATGAGCAGTTCTTC. Amino acid sequence: CASSTRTLRNYNEQFF. Filled out from reference TRBV19 and TRBJ2-1, the complete variable domain reads DGGITQSPKYLFRKEGQNVTLSCEQNLNHDAMYWYRQDPGQGLRLIYYSQIVNDFQKGDIAEGYSVSREKKESFPLTVTSAQKNPTAFYLCASSTRTLRNYNEQFFGPGTRLTVL.

This clone was seen only once. The V gene is TRBV15, the J gene TRBJ2-3, with 7 bases that match TRBD2. The CDR3 is 15 residues long. In germline, CDR1 is LNHNV, CDR2 YYDKDF (reference sequence). The J segment lost 2 bases and the V segment lost 6 bases, leaving 8 bases of the junction unmatched. Here the CDR3 DNA reads TGTGCCACCAGTTTTGGGGGGGTCCTCACAGATACGCAGTATTTT. Its protein is CATSFGGVLTDTQYF.

V and J are TRBV24-1 and TRBJ1-2; 7 bases map to TRBD1. V lost 3 bases to trimming and J lost 5 bases; unmatched junction nucleotides: 8. Germline V CDR1 and CDR2: KGHDR, SFDVKD. CDR3 length equals 15 residues. The CDR3 loop reads CATSDPGQKMYGYTF. The CDR3 DNA follows: TGTGCCACCAGTGATCCGGGACAGAAGATGTATGGCTACACCTTC.

This clone was picked up one time. The chain links TRBV3-1 (or the pseudogene TRBV3-2) to TRBJ2-7, with D hard to call. Trimming shortened V by 7 bases and J by 6 bases, and 13 bases separated the two germline ends. This CDR3 has 12 amino acids. Germline V gives CDR1 LGHDT, CDR2 YNNKEL (reference sequence). The chain's CDR3 is CASTRTDGEQYF. The CDR3 coding sequence is TGTGCCAGCACCCGCACAGACGGCGAGCAGTACTTC.

The genes are TRBV6-2 or TRBV6-3 and TRBJ1-5; D is possibly TRBD1 (5 bases). CDR1 MNHEY and CDR2 SVGEGT come from the germline V gene. The V and J ends lost 1 base and 5 bases respectively, with 9 bases between them. The CDR3 has 14 amino acids. The CDR3 spells CASSYLGVDQPQHF. DNA of the CDR3: TGTGCCAGCAGTTACTTGGGGGTAGATCAGCCCCAGCATTTT.

This sequence joins TRBV28 and TRBJ1-2; tentative D call: TRBD1 (6 bases). The CDR3 contains 16 residues. V lost 3 bases, J lost 3 bases, and 17 bases lay in between. From germline, CDR1 is MDHEN and CDR2 SYDVKM. In nucleotides, the CDR3 is TGTGCCAGCAGTTTTGAACGGGCAGGGGCGTACTATGGCTACACCTTC. Amino acid sequence: CASSFERAGAYYGYTF.

There are a few counts of this clone. The rearrangement uses TRBV6-1 and TRBJ2-1; D is perhaps TRBD2 (6 bases). Trimming took 2 bases from V and 4 from J, leaving 12 bases between them. CDR1 is MNHNS, CDR2 SASEGT, per germline. The CDR3 is made up of 15 amino acids. Here the CDR3 reads CASSEIGGSYNEQFF. CDR3 DNA: TGTGCCAGCAGTGAAATCGGGGGTTCATACAATGAGCAGTTCTTC.

DNA of the CDR3: TGTGCCAGCTCTCATTCGGGACCGTTGAACACTGAAGCTTTCTTT. Translated: CASSHSGPLNTEAFF. V gene TRBV11-3 combines with J gene TRBJ1-1, with a weak D call TRBD1 (5 bases). Germline loops: CDR1 SGHNT, CDR2 YENEEA. This CDR3 region has 15 residues. Trimming left V 8 bases short and J 0 bases short, with 16 bases between.

This clone showed up just once. J is TRBJ1-6 and V is TRBV7-8; D remains ambiguous. The V gene lost 6 bases and the J gene lost 12 bases, with 12 bases spanning the gap. Germline V gene lookup returns CDR1 SGHVS and CDR2 FQNEAQ. The length of the CDR3 is 12 residues. The CDR3: CASRQTPGPLHF. CDR3 DNA: TGTGCCAGCAGACAGACACCAGGACCCCTCCACTTT.

CDR3 region: CASTDPGPGYEQYF. The CDR3, as DNA: TGTGCCAGCACCGACCCGGGACCAGGCTACGAGCAGTACTTC. The chain uses TRBV6-5 and TRBJ2-7; D possibly matches TRBD1 or TRBD2 (5 bases each). Germline CDR1 reads MNHEY; CDR2 reads SVGAGI. Trimming removed 7 bases at V and 3 bases at J, with 16 bases between. This CDR3 is built from 14 residues.

This rearrangement joins TRBV11-2 to TRBJ1-6; tentatively, D is TRBD1 (5 bases). Germline loops: CDR1 SGHAT, CDR2 FQNNGV. The V end lost 3 bases, the J end lost 3 bases, and 9 bases lay between the germline ends. The CDR3 is made up of 15 amino acids. The CDR3 DNA reads as TGTGCCAGCAGCTTTTGGGGGGTCTATAATTCACCCCTCCACTTT. Translation: CASSFWGVYNSPLHF. The complete variable domain, with remaining parts taken from reference TRBV11-2 and TRBJ1-6, reads EAGVAQSPRYKIIEKRQSVAFWCNPISGHATLYWYQQILGQGPKLLIQFQNNGVVDDSQLPKDRFSAERLKGVDSTLKIQPAKLEDSAVYLCASSFWGVYNSPLHFGNGTRLTVT.

V usage is TRBV5-1 and J usage is TRBJ2-2; 7 nucleotides agree with TRBD1. This CDR3 has 15 residues. Per germline, CDR1 SGHRS and CDR2 YFSETQ. V was pared by 1 base and J by 5 bases, with 5 bases of the junction left unmatched. CDR3 amino acids: CASSLSTGETGELFF. The CDR3 DNA sequence: TGCGCCAGCAGCTTGTCTACAGGGGAGACCGGGGAGCTGTTTTTT.

V and J are TRBV10-3 and TRBJ2-7; TRBD1 matches at 7 bases. The CDR3 covers 13 residues. V lost 4 bases to trimming and J lost 3 bases; unmatched junction nucleotides: 3. The germline V gene encodes CDR1 ENHRY and CDR2 SYGVKD. The chain's CDR3 is CAISGDSDYEQYF. The CDR3 coding sequence is TGTGCCATCAGTGGGGACAGCGACTACGAGCAGTACTTC.

This chain joins TRBV5-1 and TRBJ1-4; D gene unclear. CDR1 is SGHRS and CDR2 is YFSETQ in the germline V gene. This CDR3 region has 16 residues. V lost 3 bases to trimming and J lost 5 bases, with 17 bases between them. CDR3 coding DNA: TGCGCCAGCAGCTCTCAAGGCGGGCGGCAAAATGAAAAACTGTTTTTT. It yields the protein CASSSQGGRQNEKLFF. Filled out from reference TRBV5-1 and TRBJ1-4, the complete variable domain reads KAGVTQTPRYLIKTRGQQVTLSCSPISGHRSVSWYQQTPGQGLQFLFEYFSETQRNKGNFPGRFSGRQFSNSRSEMNVSTLELGDSALYLCASSSQGGRQNEKLFFGSGTQLSVL.

The chain links TRBV6-1 to TRBJ2-7, with 7 nucleotides matching TRBD1. The CDR3 is made up of 15 amino acids. In germline, CDR1 is MNHNS, CDR2 SASEGT. V lost 3 bases and J lost 3; bases outside the gene matches: 8. CDR3 amino acids: CASSDTGQGVYEQYF. In nucleotides, the CDR3 is TGTGCCAGCAGTGACACCGGGCAGGGGGTCTACGAGCAGTACTTC.

Comment on this clone: One end of the junction does not line up with germline, which may come from a read error. V usage is TRBV7-9 and J usage is TRBJ1-2, with a weak D call TRBD1 (5 bases). Germline V lookup: CDR1 SEHNR, CDR2 FQNEAQ (reference sequence). The CDR3 is 13 amino acids. CDR3 nucleotide sequence: TGTGCCAGCACCTTACAGGAAAACTATGGCTACACCTTC. This codes for CASTLQENYGYTF.